This TCR beta chain was obtained from a study of blood T cell repertoires in COVID-19. Study background: Some COVID-19 samples were acute and others convalescent; all came from the United States, Italy and Spain. In each case, the material was cDNA or gDNA derived from T cells, B-cell-depleted T cells, or PBMCs.

As handled by the study authors: The assay estimated nucleated cells by amplifying reference gene primers. Some clones are missing from TCRdb's copy, which holds only in-frame ones; the method was immunoSEQ multiplex PCR. That table furnishes V, J and clone size, whereas the DNA furnished D and trimming. The sample lists nearly 15,000 clones, roughly 88% occurring once. The CDR3 has 17 residues. The germline V gene has CDR1 MGHRA and CDR2 YSYEKL. Trimming at V came to 2 bases and at J to 2 bases, leaving 6 bases not matched to a gene. This TCR was recovered from a human donor in a cohort sampled during active COVID-19. The J gene is TRBJ2-6, the V gene TRBV4-1; 7 bases match TRBD1. The sample was peripheral blood. The CDR3 is CASSQPTTGAGANVLTF. The DNA of the CDR3 is TGCGCCAGCAGCCAACCAACTACAGGGGCTGGGGCCAACGTCCTGACTTTC.